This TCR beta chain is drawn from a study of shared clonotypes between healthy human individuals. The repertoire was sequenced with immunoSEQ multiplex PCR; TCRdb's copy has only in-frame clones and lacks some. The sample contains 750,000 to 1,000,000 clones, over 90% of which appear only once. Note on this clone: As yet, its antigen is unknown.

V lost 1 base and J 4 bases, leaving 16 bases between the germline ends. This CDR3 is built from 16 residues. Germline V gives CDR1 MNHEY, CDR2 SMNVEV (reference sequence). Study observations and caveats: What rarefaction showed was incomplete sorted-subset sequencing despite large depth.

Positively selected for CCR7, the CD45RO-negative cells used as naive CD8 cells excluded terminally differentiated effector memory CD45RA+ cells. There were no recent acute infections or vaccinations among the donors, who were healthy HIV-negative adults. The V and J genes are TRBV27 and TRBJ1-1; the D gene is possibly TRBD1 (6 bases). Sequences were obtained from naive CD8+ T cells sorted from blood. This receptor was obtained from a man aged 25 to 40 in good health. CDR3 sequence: CASSLLSRGRGTEAFF. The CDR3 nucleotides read TGTGCCAGCAGTTTATTGAGCAGGGGTCGAGGCACTGAAGCTTTCTTT.